The 4 T cell receptor beta chains given below trace back to one sample, sequenced in a study of spatial heterogeneity in lung cancer. TCRdb itself ran the 5' RACE reads through MiXCR, one entry per CDR3 protein. Of some 83,000 distinct CDR3 sequences in the sample, approximately 8% were seen once. Time point denoted: sample taken at primary tumor resection. The sequencing used PBMCs, collected at surgery. Source of these receptors: a male donor with early-stage non-small cell lung cancer.

This clonotype has ten or more counts. J is TRBJ2-2 and V is TRBV7-2; 10 nucleotides match TRBD2. After removal of 5 bases from V and 2 bases from J, the junction contained 5 bases not matched to a gene. This CDR3 spans 16 amino acids. Germline CDR1 SGHTA, CDR2 FQGNSA. The CDR3 is CASSPRTSGNTGELFF. The CDR3 DNA reads TGTGCCAGCAGCCCACGGACTAGCGGCAACACCGGGGAGCTGTTTTTT.

The CDR3 DNA is TGCGCCAGCAGCTTCGGGACAGGGAACGACGAGCAGTACTTC. Its protein is CASSFGTGNDEQYF. The chain links TRBV5-1 to TRBJ2-7, with 9 bases aligning to TRBD1. After removal of 2 bases from V and 5 bases from J, the junction contained 5 bases not matched to a gene. The CDR3 runs 14 residues. CDR1 and CDR2 (germline): SGHRS, YFSETQ.

CDR3 in amino acids: CASSRAITYEQYF. As DNA, the CDR3 is TGTGCCAGCAGCCGGGCGATAACCTACGAGCAGTACTTC. This chain joins TRBV6-1 and TRBJ2-7; the D is unclear. Trimming took off 6 bases at V and 2 bases at J, with 11 bases between the two ends. Per the germline V gene, CDR1 is MNHNS and CDR2 is SASEGT. The CDR3 extends over 13 amino acids.

This clonotype was recorded a few times. The chain combines TRBV30 with TRBJ2-7, with TRBD2 matching over 12 bases. V lost 4 bases and J lost 13; bases outside the gene matches: 11. Per the germline V gene, CDR1 is GTSNPN and CDR2 is SVGIG (reference sequence). CDR3 length: 13 residues. CDR3 coding DNA: TGTGCCTGGACATTGGGACTAGCGGGCCGTAGTTACTTC. Its translation: CAWTLGLAGRSYF. Full variable domain (missing parts from reference TRBV30 and TRBJ2-7): SQTIHQWPATLVQPVGSPLSLECTVEGTSNPNLYWYRQAAGRGLQLLFYSVGIGQISSEVPQNLSASRPQDRQFILSSKKLLLSDSGFYLCAWTLGLAGRSYFGPGTRLTVT.